This paragraph covers one T cell receptor (beta chain) sequence. Trimming removed 0 bases from V and 0 bases from J, with 7 bases in between. The CDR3 loop spans 15 amino acids. Germline CDR1 is MNHEY and CDR2 is SVGAGI. The record originates from a study of blood T cells in healthy people across ages. Through a sample-barcoded 5' primer and a J-beta primer mix, a second PCR was run for 7 to 11 cycles. TCRdb reprocessed the 5' RACE reads via MiXCR and lists one record per CDR3 protein. The table lists about a million distinct CDR3 sequences, roughly 51% of them singletons. The gene calls are TRBV6-5 and TRBJ2-3, with no clear D. The sample comprised blood. The receptor's source is a woman aged 60-75 years in good health. The CDR3 loop is CASSYSVTSTDTQYF. The CDR3 DNA reads TGTGCCAGCAGTTACTCGGTCACTAGCACAGATACGCAGTATTTT.